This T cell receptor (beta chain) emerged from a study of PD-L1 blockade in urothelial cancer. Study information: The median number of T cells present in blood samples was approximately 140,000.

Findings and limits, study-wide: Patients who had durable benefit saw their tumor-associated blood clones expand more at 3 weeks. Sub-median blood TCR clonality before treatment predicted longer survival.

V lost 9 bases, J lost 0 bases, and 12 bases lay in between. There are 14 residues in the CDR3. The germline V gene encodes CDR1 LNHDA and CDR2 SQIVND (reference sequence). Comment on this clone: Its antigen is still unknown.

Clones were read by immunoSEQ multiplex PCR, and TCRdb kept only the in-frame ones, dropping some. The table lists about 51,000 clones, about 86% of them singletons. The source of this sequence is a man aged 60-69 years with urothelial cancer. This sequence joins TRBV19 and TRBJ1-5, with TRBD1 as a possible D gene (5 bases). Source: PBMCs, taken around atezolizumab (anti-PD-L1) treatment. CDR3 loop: CARQVCLSNQPQHF. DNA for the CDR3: TGTGCCAGACAGGTTTGTCTTAGCAATCAGCCCCAGCATTTT.